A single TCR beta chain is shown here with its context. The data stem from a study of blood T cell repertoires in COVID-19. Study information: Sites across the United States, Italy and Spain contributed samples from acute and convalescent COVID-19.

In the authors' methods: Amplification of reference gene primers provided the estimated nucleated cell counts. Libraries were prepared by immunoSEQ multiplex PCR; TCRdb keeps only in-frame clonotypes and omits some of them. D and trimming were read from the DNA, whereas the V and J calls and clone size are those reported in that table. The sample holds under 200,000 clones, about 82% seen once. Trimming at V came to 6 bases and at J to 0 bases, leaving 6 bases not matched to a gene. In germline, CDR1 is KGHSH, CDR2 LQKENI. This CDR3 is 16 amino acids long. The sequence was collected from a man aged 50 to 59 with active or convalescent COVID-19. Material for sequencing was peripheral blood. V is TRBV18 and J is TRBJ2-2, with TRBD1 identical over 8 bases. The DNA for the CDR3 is TGTGCCAGCTCCCCAGACAGGGGATCGAACACCGGGGAGCTGTTTTTT. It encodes CASSPDRGSNTGELFF.